This T cell receptor beta chain was obtained from a study of cytomegalovirus exposure and HLA in healthy donors. Overall study context: When 350 to 400 donors were genotyped, about 86% of them were found to fall in the Caucasian-associated ancestry cluster.

Germline CDR1 and CDR2: WSHSY and SAAADI. V trimming: 6 bases; J trimming: 7 bases; junction bases outside the gene matches: 5. CDR3 size: 13 residues. The PCR made use of 60 Vbeta and 13 Jbeta primers. Using immunoSEQ multiplex PCR, the repertoire was profiled, and TCRdb retains in-frame clones only, with some absent. The table shows about 180,000 clones, with under 90% occurring only once. Notes on the study in general: Previous analysis showed most TCR beta V segments were productive about 87% or about 30% of the time.

Regarding this clone: What it binds is unknown.

This sequence originates from a man aged 25-45 years in good health and CMV-seropositive. Sequencing used PBMCs. This rearrangement joins TRBV10-2 to TRBJ1-1, with TRBD1 matching over 10 bases. CDR3 DNA sequence: TGCGCCAGCAGGGGACAGGGGCGAGGTGAAGCTTTCTTT. Its protein is CASRGQGRGEAFF.